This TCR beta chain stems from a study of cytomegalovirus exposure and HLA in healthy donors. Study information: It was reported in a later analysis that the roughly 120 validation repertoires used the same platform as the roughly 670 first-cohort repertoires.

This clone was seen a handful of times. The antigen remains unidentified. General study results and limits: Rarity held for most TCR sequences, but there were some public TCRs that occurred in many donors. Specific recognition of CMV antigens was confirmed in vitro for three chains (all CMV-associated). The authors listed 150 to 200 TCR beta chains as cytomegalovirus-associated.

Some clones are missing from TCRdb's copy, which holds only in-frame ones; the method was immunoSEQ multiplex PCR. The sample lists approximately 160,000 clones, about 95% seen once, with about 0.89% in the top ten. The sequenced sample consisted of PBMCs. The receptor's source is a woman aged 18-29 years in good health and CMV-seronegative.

CDR3 protein: CASSSQAGGPDTQYF. For the CDR3, the DNA is TGTGCCAGCAGTTCCCAAGCGGGGGGGCCAGATACGCAGTATTTT. The chain is built from TRBV6-5 and TRBJ2-3; TRBD2 matches 10 bases. V was clipped by 4 bases and J by 4 bases; unmatched bases: 5. The CDR3 contains 15 residues. Germline V lookup: CDR1 MNHEY, CDR2 SVGAGI.